These T cell receptor beta chains were read from a single sample in a study of T cell responses to AZD1222 COVID-19 vaccine. TCRdb's table, derived via immunoSEQ multiplex PCR, lists solely in-frame clones and lacks some. The table shows some 140,000 clones, with about 92% occurring only once. This specimen consisted of peripheral blood, obtained on day 0 of AZD1222 vaccination. Receptors were obtained from an adult in good health. CDR3s include the opening cysteine and the closing phenylalanine or tryptophan. Fields, in order: D gene, V gene, J gene, clone size, CDR3 DNA, CDR3 protein. A D gene is named only where the DNA matches it firmly. Where a row states a size, it is once, few, many or the class of an expanded clone; other rows omit it.

>-|TRBV3-1/TRBV3-2|TRBJ1-4|-
TGTGCCAGCAGCGGAGGATGGGTCCTAAATGAAAAACTGTTTTTT
CASSGGWVLNEKLFF
>-|TRBV12-3/TRBV12-4|TRBJ2-2|-
TGTGCCAGCAGTTTCCCGGGGACCGGGGAGCTGTTTTTT
CASSFPGTGELFF
>-|TRBV6-7|TRBJ1-2|once
TGTGCCAGCAGCTTTAGACGGGGGTGGGGCTATGGCTACACCTTC
CASSFRRGWGYGYTF
>TRBD1|TRBV4-2|TRBJ2-7|-
TGTGCCAGCAGCCAGATGGGGACAGGCTCGTTCTACGAGCAGTACTTC
CASSQMGTGSFYEQYF
>-|TRBV5-1|TRBJ2-3|-
TGCGCCAGCAGCCCACAGAAGACTAGCACAGATACGCAGTATTTT
CASSPQKTSTDTQYF
>TRBD2|TRBV6-2/TRBV6-3|TRBJ2-2|-
TGTGCCAGCAGTGACCAACTAGCGGGAGGACTGGGCACCGGGGAGCTGTTTTTT
CASSDQLAGGLGTGELFF
>TRBD1|TRBV4-1|TRBJ2-1|-
TGCGCCAGCAGCCAATCTTGGACAGGGGGTTTCAATGAGCAGTTCTTC
CASSQSWTGGFNEQFF
>TRBD1|TRBV10-3|TRBJ1-5|-
TGTGCCATCAGGGACAGGGCCGATCAGCCCCAGCATTTT
CAIRDRADQPQHF
>TRBD2|TRBV19|TRBJ2-7|-
TGTGCCAGTAGTCCCCCCCCCACGGAAAGCGGGACCCACGAGCAGTACTTC
CASSPPPTESGTHEQYF
>-|TRBV5-1|TRBJ1-2|-
TGCGCCAGCAGCTTGTCCGGGGGGCAGGATGGCTACACCTTC
CASSLSGGQDGYTF
>TRBD1|TRBV2|TRBJ1-5|-
TGTGCCAGCAGGGGGACAGCCCCAATTCAGCCCCAGCATTTT
CASRGTAPIQPQHF
>-|TRBV3-1/TRBV3-2|TRBJ2-1|-
TGTGCCAGCAGCCAAGGCACGCACTACAATGAGCAGTTCTTC
CASSQGTHYNEQFF
>TRBD2|TRBV19|TRBJ2-1|-
TGTGCCAGTAGTAAACTAGCGGGACCGTACAATGAGCAGTTCTTC
CASSKLAGPYNEQFF
>TRBD2|TRBV7-6|TRBJ2-1|-
TGTGCCAGCAGCTTACGCCTAGCGGAGCTCAATGAGCAGTTCTTC
CASSLRLAELNEQFF
>-|TRBV6-5|TRBJ1-2|-
TGTGCCAGCAGCCAGGGACGGGATAACTATGGCTACACCTTC
CASSQGRDNYGYTF
>TRBD1|TRBV9|TRBJ1-4|-
TGTGCCAGCAGCGGCCCTACAGGGGGGCCCGCAACTAATGAAAAACTGTTTTTT
CASSGPTGGPATNEKLFF
>-|TRBV9|TRBJ1-1|-
TGTGCCAGCAGCCCCCGGGCAGGTAACACTGAAGCTTTCTTT
CASSPRAGNTEAFF
>TRBD2|TRBV18|TRBJ2-1|few
TGTGCCAGCTCAGCACTAGCGGGAGAGATCAATGAGCAGTTCTTC
CASSALAGEINEQFF
>-|TRBV19|TRBJ1-1|-
TGTGCCAGTAGTATGCATGGGAACACTGAAGCTTTCTTT
CASSMHGNTEAFF
>-|TRBV18|TRBJ1-1|-
TGTGCCGGAAAAGGGACGTTGAACACTGAAGCTTTCTTT
CAGKGTLNTEAFF
>-|TRBV30|TRBJ1-2|-
TGTGCCTGGAGTGTACTTGTCAAAGCTAACTATGGCTACACCTTC
CAWSVLVKANYGYTF
>-|TRBV19|TRBJ2-1|-
TGTGCCAGTAGTATTCGGGTCGACAGCTCCTACAATGAGCAGTTCTTC
CASSIRVDSSYNEQFF
>-|TRBV21-1|TRBJ2-7|-
TGTGCCAGCAGCCCCCAGTTCAGATCGGGCGGGAATATTTACGAGCAGTACTTC
CASSPQFRSGGNIYEQYF
>-|TRBV2|TRBJ2-7|-
TGTGCCAGCAGTCCTGCGAGGGAGTTACTCGAGCAGTACTTC
CASSPARELLEQYF
>TRBD1|TRBV30|TRBJ1-2|-
TGTGCCTGCCAACAGGGGTCGGTTGGCTACACCTTC
CACQQGSVGYTF
>-|TRBV2|TRBJ1-1|-
TGTGCCAGCAGTGAGACGGAGGGCCGCCCTACTGAAGCTTTCTTT
CASSETEGRPTEAFF
>TRBD1|TRBV4-1|TRBJ1-6|-
TGCGCCAGCAGCCCGGGGACAGGGGAATTCTATAATTCACCCCTCCACTTT
CASSPGTGEFYNSPLHF
>TRBD2|TRBV28|TRBJ2-5|once
TGTGCCAGCAGTATACTAGCGGGAGGTGGAGAGACCCAGTACTTC
CASSILAGGGETQYF
>-|TRBV19|TRBJ1-1|-
TGTGCCAGTAGTATTAGCGGATCCACTGAAGCTTTCTTT
CASSISGSTEAFF
>-|TRBV25-1|TRBJ2-7|-
TGTGCCAGCAGTCGAGTCGGAGGGGGCTACGAGCAGTACTTC
CASSRVGGGYEQYF
>TRBD1|TRBV5-1|TRBJ2-1|-
TGCGCCAGCAGCGGAACCCAGGGGGCGATTCGGAATGAGCAGTTCTTC
CASSGTQGAIRNEQFF
>TRBD1|TRBV15|TRBJ1-2|-
TGTGCCACCAGCAGAGATCTCGGGACAGCTTATGGCTACACCTTC
CATSRDLGTAYGYTF
>TRBD2|TRBV10-3|TRBJ2-3|-
TGTGCCATCAGTGAGTCGGCTAGCGGGAGGGCAGATACGCAGTATTTT
CAISESASGRADTQYF
>-|TRBV6-5|TRBJ1-1|-
TGTGCCAGCAGTTATTCGGCCACTGAAGCTTTCTTT
CASSYSATEAFF
>-|TRBV6-4|TRBJ2-7|-
TGTGCCAGCAGTGAATGGGGGGACGACGAGCAGTACTTC
CASSEWGDDEQYF
>TRBD1|TRBV7-9|TRBJ1-2|-
TGTGCCAGCAGCTTAACAGGGGGTCTAGGCTATGGCTACACCTTC
CASSLTGGLGYGYTF
>-|TRBV5-8|TRBJ1-1|-
TGTGCCAGCAGCTTTTTGGCTGAAGCTTTCTTT
CASSFLAEAFF
>-|TRBV30|TRBJ1-1|-
TGTGCCTGGAGTCGGGCAGGGACGAACACTGAAGCTTTCTTT
CAWSRAGTNTEAFF
>-|TRBV30|TRBJ2-5|-
TGTGCCTGGAGTGACCGACTAGGGGAGACCCAGTACTTC
CAWSDRLGETQYF
>TRBD2|TRBV30|TRBJ2-3|-
TGTGCCTGGAGTGTACGACTAGCGGGATCCACAGATACGCAGTATTTT
CAWSVRLAGSTDTQYF
>TRBD2|TRBV5-1|TRBJ2-1|-
TGCGCCAGCAGCCCCCGGGCTAGCGGGAGGAATGAGCAGTTCTTC
CASSPRASGRNEQFF
>-|TRBV6-1|TRBJ1-1|-
TGTGCCAGCAGTGAAGGAGTCGGACGGAAGGGCACTGAAGCTTTCTTT
CASSEGVGRKGTEAFF
>-|TRBV6-5|TRBJ1-4|-
TGTGCCAGCAGCTCCGTTTACAGCGATGAAAAACTGTTTTTT
CASSSVYSDEKLFF
>TRBD2|TRBV5-1|TRBJ2-5|-
TGCGCCAGCAGCTTGGGACAGGGGTGGGGACTAGCGGGAGGCCAAGAGACCCAGTACTTC
CASSLGQGWGLAGGQETQYF
>-|TRBV7-9|TRBJ2-1|-
TGTGCCAGCAGTCAGGACTATAGCAATGAGCAGTTCTTC
CASSQDYSNEQFF
>-|TRBV5-1|TRBJ1-1|-
TGCGCCAGCAGCTTGGCCCGGGCAGGGAGGGAAGCTTTCTTT
CASSLARAGREAFF
>-|TRBV3-1/TRBV3-2|TRBJ1-6|-
TGTGCCAGCAGCCAAAGGGGAGAGGGGGGCTCACCCCTCCACTTT
CASSQRGEGGSPLHF
>-|TRBV30|TRBJ2-2|-
TGTGCCTGGAGTCGGTGGGACACCGGGGAGCTGTTTTTT
CAWSRWDTGELFF
>-|TRBV19|TRBJ2-4|-
TGTGCCAGTAGTAGGGACGTAAACATTCAGTACTTC
CASSRDVNIQYF
>TRBD1|TRBV28|TRBJ1-1|-
TGTGCCAGCAGTTTGCCGCTCGGGACAGCTGTAGCTGAAGCTTTCTTT
CASSLPLGTAVAEAFF
>-|TRBV19|TRBJ1-5|-
TGTGCCAGTAGTTTCTTGGACAGCTCCGGGCCCCAGCATTTT
CASSFLDSSGPQHF
>TRBD1|TRBV5-5|TRBJ1-2|-
TGTGCCAGCTCCATTGTCGGGACAGGGGGCGAACTAGGAGGCTACACCTTC
CASSIVGTGGELGGYTF
>TRBD2|TRBV19|TRBJ2-3|-
TGTGCCAGTAGACAAGCGGGAGTCGGGGGTTTTAGCACAGATACGCAGTATTTT
CASRQAGVGGFSTDTQYF
>-|TRBV9|TRBJ1-2|-
TGTGCCAGCTCGGGAGTGCCGGCTAACTATGGCTACACCTTC
CASSGVPANYGYTF
>TRBD2|TRBV6-1|TRBJ2-7|-
TGTGCCAGCAGTGAATTCCGCGGGAGTGTATACGAGCAGTACTTC
CASSEFRGSVYEQYF
>-|TRBV13|TRBJ1-2|-
TGTGCCAGCAGCCATACTAAAAAGGACAGCTATGGCTACACCTTC
CASSHTKKDSYGYTF
>-|TRBV27|TRBJ1-1|-
TGTGCCAGCAGTTTACCGCCAGGATACAAGAACACTGAAGCTTTCTTT
CASSLPPGYKNTEAFF
>-|TRBV27|TRBJ2-1|-
TGTGCCAGCACCTTTGCGGGAAAAGGCTCCTACAATGAGCAGTTCTTC
CASTFAGKGSYNEQFF
>-|TRBV19|TRBJ1-2|few
TGTGCCAGTAGTATCACGTCAGGTACTTATGGCTACACCTTC
CASSITSGTYGYTF
>TRBD2|TRBV5-1|TRBJ2-1|-
TGCGCCAGCAGCTTGGGCTTAGCGGGAGGCCTCTACAATGAGCAGTTCTTC
CASSLGLAGGLYNEQFF